The rows below give T cell receptor beta chains drawn from one sample of a study of blood T cell repertoires in COVID-19. Sequenced by immunoSEQ multiplex PCR; TCRdb stores in-frame clones only, minus some. The sample shows over 300,000 clones, around nine tenths of them seen only once. Sequencing input: PBMCs or T cells enriched from blood (not recorded which). The receptors stem from a woman under 40 who had recovered from COVID-19. The CDR3 runs from the conserved cysteine through the conserved F or W. The D gene is left open where the match is weak. Rows may omit the clone size; those that give it use once, few, many or a size class.

TRBJ1-2	TRBV19	NA	NA	TGTGCCAGTAGTATTAACGACAATGGGTATGGCTACACCTTC	CASSINDNGYGYTF
TRBJ1-2	TRBV3-1/TRBV3-2	TRBD1	NA	TGTGCCAGCAGGGAAACGGGACAGACTAACTATGGCTACACCTTC	CASRETGQTNYGYTF
TRBJ2-7	TRBV7-2	TRBD1	NA	TGTGCCAGCAGTTCTACAGGGGGCCCTAGCTCCTACGAGCAGTACTTC	CASSSTGGPSSYEQYF
TRBJ1-2	TRBV18	NA	NA	TGTGCCAGCTCACCTCCGGGAGGGCACTATGGCTACACCTTC	CASSPPGGHYGYTF
TRBJ2-7	TRBV7-2	TRBD2	NA	TGTGCCAGCAGGCCACGACTAGCGGGGACCTACGAGCAGTACTTC	CASRPRLAGTYEQYF
TRBJ1-5	TRBV5-6	TRBD1	NA	TGTGCCAGCAGCTTGGGAGGGGGCTATCAGCCCCAGCATTTT	CASSLGGGYQPQHF
TRBJ1-2	TRBV19	TRBD1	NA	TGTGCCAGTTCACAATACAGGACAGGGGGCTTTTTCGACTATGGCTACACCTTC	CASSQYRTGGFFDYGYTF
TRBJ1-2	TRBV10-1	NA	NA	TGCGCCAGCAGGGGGACAAATGAGGGGGGGGAGGACTATGGCTACACCTTC	CASRGTNEGGEDYGYTF
TRBJ1-1	TRBV5-1	TRBD1	NA	TGCGCCAGCAGCTTCTTAGGACAGGAGGTTGGGAAAGCTTTCTTT	CASSFLGQEVGKAFF
TRBJ1-2	TRBV7-8	NA	NA	TGTGCCAGCAGCTTAGACTCCCCCCGCTGGGGAAGGGGGGGGGTCTATGGCTACACCTTC	CASSLDSPRWGRGGVYGYTF
TRBJ2-1	TRBV7-3	NA	NA	TGTGCCAGCAGCTTAAGTCCGGGTAGCGAACACAATGAGCAGTTCTTC	CASSLSPGSEHNEQFF
TRBJ2-1	TRBV27	NA	NA	TGTGCCAGCAGTTTATCCCCAGTATACAATGAGCAGTTCTTC	CASSLSPVYNEQFF
TRBJ2-2	TRBV3-1/TRBV3-2	TRBD2	NA	TGTGCCAGCAGCCAAGGGGCCCGGGGGGTTGACACCGGGGAGCTGTTTTTT	CASSQGARGVDTGELFF
TRBJ1-1	TRBV28	NA	once	TGTGCCAGCCCTCCTAGGGGGATCCAGAACACTGAAGCTTTCTTT	CASPPRGIQNTEAFF
TRBJ2-7	TRBV7-9	NA	once	TGTGCCAGCAGCTTAGCTCGGCCCCTAGGCAAGCAGTACTTC	CASSLARPLGKQYF
TRBJ2-5	TRBV4-3	TRBD1	NA	TGCGCCAGCAGCCCAGGGACAGGGGTCCTGGAGACCCAGTACTTC	CASSPGTGVLETQYF
TRBJ1-3	TRBV27	TRBD1	NA	TGTGCCAGCAGTTTATACAGGGGATCTGGAAACACCATATATTTT	CASSLYRGSGNTIYF
TRBJ1-1	TRBV19	NA	NA	TGTGCCAGTACCCTCGGTTCCCTTGCACCTGAAGCTTTCTTT	CASTLGSLAPEAFF
TRBJ1-2	TRBV19	NA	once	TGTGCCAGTAACGGTTTGGTAGAGGCCGGGGGCTACACCTTC	CASNGLVEAGGYTF
TRBJ1-1	TRBV5-1	NA	NA	TGCGCCAGCAGCGCGACAGGATTCAACACTGAAGCTTTCTTT	CASSATGFNTEAFF
TRBJ1-1	TRBV9	TRBD1	NA	TGTGCCAGCAGCGTAGAGACAGGGCATACTGAAGCTTTCTTT	CASSVETGHTEAFF
TRBJ1-2	TRBV18	NA	NA	TGTGCCAGCTCACCGGTCAGACTCCCCGACTACTATGGCTACACCTTC	CASSPVRLPDYYGYTF
TRBJ1-2	TRBV5-1	TRBD1	NA	TGCGCCAGCAAGGGGTTGGGGACAGATGGCTACACCTTC	CASKGLGTDGYTF
TRBJ2-7	TRBV6-6	NA	NA	TGTGCCAGCAGACCCGGACAGGGTTGGGGGGGAGAGCAGTACTTC	CASRPGQGWGGEQYF
TRBJ1-5	TRBV4-1	TRBD1	NA	TGCGCCAGCAGCCAAGACGGGACAGGGGGGCAGCCCCAGCATTTT	CASSQDGTGGQPQHF
TRBJ1-3	TRBV12-5	NA	NA	TGTGCTAGTGGCCTCCCAGGGACTGGAAACACCATATATTTT	CASGLPGTGNTIYF
TRBJ1-6	TRBV27	TRBD1	NA	TGTGCCAGCCGGGACAGACATAATTCACCCCTCCACTTT	CASRDRHNSPLHF
TRBJ2-1	TRBV6-5	NA	NA	TGTGCCAGCAGAGTCGGGGAGGTTTACAATGAGCAGTTCTTC	CASRVGEVYNEQFF
TRBJ2-3	TRBV10-1	NA	NA	TGCGCCAGCGCCTCAGGGGGCACAGATACGCAGTATTTT	CASASGGTDTQYF